Sequencing of this TCR beta chain was carried out in a study of T cell responses to AZD1222 COVID-19 vaccine. Whole-study findings and limits: Spike-specific TCR breadth and depth went up after people got two AZD1222 doses. Spike-spanning, vaccine-associated CD4 TCRs were dominant at 160-218 and 743-854.

Sequencing was performed with immunoSEQ multiplex PCR; in TCRdb, only in-frame clones are kept and a portion is missing. Of 140,000 to 150,000 clones listed, roughly nine tenths are singletons. Germline CDR1 is MNHNS and CDR2 is SASEGT. This CDR3 has 13 amino acids. Trimming at V came to 6 bases and at J to 6 bases, leaving 7 bases not matched to a gene. Concerning this clone itself: Its target is unknown.

The chain recombines TRBV6-1 with TRBJ1-2; TRBD1 matches at 7 bases. The source of this sequence is an adult who received the AZD1222 COVID-19 vaccine. The sample in question was peripheral blood, obtained 28 days after the second AZD1222 dose. The CDR3, as DNA: TGTGCCAGCAGCCACAGGGGTACGGATGGCTACACCTTC. Translating gives CASSHRGTDGYTF.